This TCR beta chain was documented in a study of blood T cell repertoires in COVID-19. Study-level information: Acute and convalescent COVID-19 specimens originated in the United States, Italy and Spain. T cells, B-cell-depleted T cells, or PBMCs supplied cDNA or gDNA.

The authors' processing: For nucleated cells, counts were estimated from reference gene primer amplification. This table comes from immunoSEQ multiplex PCR, and its TCRdb copy is limited to in-frame clones, with some not included. That table supplies the V and J calls and clone size; D and trimming were determined from the DNA. The table records hundreds of thousands of clones, 82% of them present only once. The germline CDR1 and CDR2 sequences are SGHVS and FQNEAQ. This CDR3 is 12 amino acids long. Losses at the gene ends were 5 bases for V and 11 bases for J; bases not matched to a gene: 8. The sample comprised peripheral blood. The V and J genes are TRBV7-8 and TRBJ1-2, with 7 bases matching TRBD1. The TCR sequence derives from a woman of 80 years or more with acute or convalescent COVID-19. The CDR3 region is CASSNRGRRYTF. The DNA of the CDR3 is TGTGCCAGCAGCAACAGGGGACGGAGGTACACCTTC.